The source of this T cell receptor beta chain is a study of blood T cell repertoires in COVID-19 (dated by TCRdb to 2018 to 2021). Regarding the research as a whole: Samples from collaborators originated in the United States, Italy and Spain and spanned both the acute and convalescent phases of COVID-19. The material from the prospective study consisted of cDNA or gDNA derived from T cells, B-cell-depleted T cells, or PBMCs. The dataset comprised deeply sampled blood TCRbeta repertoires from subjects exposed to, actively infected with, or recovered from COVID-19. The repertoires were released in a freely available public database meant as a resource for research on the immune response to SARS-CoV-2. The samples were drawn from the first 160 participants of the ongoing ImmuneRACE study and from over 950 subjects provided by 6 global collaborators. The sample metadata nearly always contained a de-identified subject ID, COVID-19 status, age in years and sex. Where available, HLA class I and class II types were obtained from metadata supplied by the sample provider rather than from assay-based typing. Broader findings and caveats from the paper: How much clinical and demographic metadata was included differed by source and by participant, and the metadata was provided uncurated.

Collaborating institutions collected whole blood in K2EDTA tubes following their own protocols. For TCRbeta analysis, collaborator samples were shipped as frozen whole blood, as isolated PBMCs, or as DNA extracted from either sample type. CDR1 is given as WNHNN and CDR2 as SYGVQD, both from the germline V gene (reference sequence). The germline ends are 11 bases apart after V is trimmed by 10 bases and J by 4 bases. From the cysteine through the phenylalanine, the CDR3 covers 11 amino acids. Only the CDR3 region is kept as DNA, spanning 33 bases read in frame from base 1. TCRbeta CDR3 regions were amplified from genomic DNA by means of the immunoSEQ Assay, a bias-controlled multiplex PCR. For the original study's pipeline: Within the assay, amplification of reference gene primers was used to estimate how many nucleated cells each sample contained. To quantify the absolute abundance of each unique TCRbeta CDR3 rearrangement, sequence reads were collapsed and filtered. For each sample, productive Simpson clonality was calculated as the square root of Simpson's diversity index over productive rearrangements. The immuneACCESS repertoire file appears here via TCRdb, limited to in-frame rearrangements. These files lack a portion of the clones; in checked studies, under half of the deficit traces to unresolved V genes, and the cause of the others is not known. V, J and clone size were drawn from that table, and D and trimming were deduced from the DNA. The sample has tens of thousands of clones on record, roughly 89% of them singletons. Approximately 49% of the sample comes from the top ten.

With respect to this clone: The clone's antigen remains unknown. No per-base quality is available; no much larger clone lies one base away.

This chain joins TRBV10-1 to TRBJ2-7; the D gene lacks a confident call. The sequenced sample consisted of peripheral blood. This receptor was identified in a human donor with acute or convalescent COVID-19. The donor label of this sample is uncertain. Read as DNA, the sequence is TGCGCCACCAGCTCCGCGTACGAGCAGTACTTC. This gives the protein CATSSAYEQYF.